This is a list of T cell receptor beta chains from one sample in a study of cytomegalovirus exposure and HLA in healthy donors. TCRdb's copy holds only in-frame clones and misses some; the assay was immunoSEQ multiplex PCR. In the table there are tens of thousands of clones, around 90% of which are singletons. Sequencing was performed on PBMCs. These receptors were obtained from a man aged 25-45 years in good health and CMV-seronegative. CDR3s include the opening cysteine and the closing phenylalanine or tryptophan. A D gene is named only where the DNA matches it firmly. Clone size is not always given. Where it is, it says once, few, many or a class for expanded clones.

CDR3 DNA,CDR3 protein,D gene,J gene,V gene,clone size
TGCGCCAGCAGCCAATCCATAACAGGGATCACTGAAGCTTTCTTT,CASSQSITGITEAFF,NA,TRBJ1-1,TRBV4-1,NA
TGTGCCAGCTCATCGGGACAGGGGGCCGGGCAGCCCCAGCATTTT,CASSSGQGAGQPQHF,TRBD1,TRBJ1-5,TRBV18,NA
TGTGCCAGTAATCCTTCAGGGAATGTTTTGGTTGAGCAGTTCTTC,CASNPSGNVLVEQFF,NA,TRBJ2-1,TRBV19,NA
TGTGCCAGCAGGCCGACAGGGGGGGATGAAAAACTGTTTTTT,CASRPTGGDEKLFF,TRBD1,TRBJ1-4,TRBV5-4,NA
TGTGCCAGCAGCGTGGTTCTAGCGGGGGCCTCCACAGATACGCAGTATTTT,CASSVVLAGASTDTQYF,TRBD2,TRBJ2-3,TRBV11-2,NA
TGCGCCAGCAGCCAGGCGGGTAACTATGGCTACACCTTC,CASSQAGNYGYTF,NA,TRBJ1-2,TRBV5-1,NA
TGTGCCAGCAGCCCAGGAGGTTGGGGTCAGGTGAGCACTGAAGCTTTCTTT,CASSPGGWGQVSTEAFF,NA,TRBJ1-1,TRBV11-1,NA
TGTGCCAGCAGCTTAATAGGGGTGGCCACTGAAGCTTTCTTT,CASSLIGVATEAFF,NA,TRBJ1-1,TRBV7-2,NA
TGTGCCAGCAGCCAAGGACTTAACTATGGCTACACCTTC,CASSQGLNYGYTF,NA,TRBJ1-2,TRBV14,NA
TGTGCCAGCAGCTTGGCCCCAGGACAGCCCCAGCATTTT,CASSLAPGQPQHF,NA,TRBJ1-5,TRBV5-4,NA
TGCGCCAGCAGCTTGGGGTCGGGCGGGAGCAGCACAGATACGCAGTATTTT,CASSLGSGGSSTDTQYF,TRBD2,TRBJ2-3,TRBV5-1,NA
TGTGCCAGCAGTTTACAGGCGGCGGGAGGAAATGAGCAGTTCTTC,CASSLQAAGGNEQFF,TRBD2,TRBJ2-1,TRBV28,NA
TGCAGCGTTGAAGTCAGACGGGTGGAAGCTTTCTTT,CSVEVRRVEAFF,NA,TRBJ1-1,TRBV29-1,NA
TGTGCCATCGGCTTCCAAGAGACCCAGTACTTC,CAIGFQETQYF,NA,TRBJ2-5,TRBV10-3,NA
TGCGCCAGCAGTTCGCAGGGGGTTCCTGGGGCCAACGTCCTGACTTTC,CASSSQGVPGANVLTF,TRBD1,TRBJ2-6,TRBV5-1,NA
TGTGCCAGCAGTCCCCCGGGGTCGGTCGCTGGAAACACCATATATTTT,CASSPPGSVAGNTIYF,NA,TRBJ1-3,TRBV28,NA
TGTGCCAGCAGCTTTAGGGAGCTAGGTTACAATGAGCAGTTCTTC,CASSFRELGYNEQFF,NA,TRBJ2-1,TRBV5-8,NA
TGTGCCAGCAGTGAAGGTGTTAGCGGGATCTACGAGCAGTACTTC,CASSEGVSGIYEQYF,TRBD2,TRBJ2-7,TRBV6-1,NA
TGTGCCAGCAGCACCCGGGACAGGGGGTCGAACACTGAAGCTTTCTTT,CASSTRDRGSNTEAFF,TRBD1,TRBJ1-1,TRBV13,NA
TGTGCCAGCAGTGCGACTAGCGGGGAAGAGACCCAGTACTTC,CASSATSGEETQYF,NA,TRBJ2-5,TRBV21-1,NA
TGTGCCAGCAGCAACACCTTCGGGGACTATGGCTACACCTTC,CASSNTFGDYGYTF,NA,TRBJ1-2,TRBV5-8,NA
TGTGCCAGCAGCCATCAGGCAGGGGTAAGGGGCCGGTTGTTTGGCAATCAGCCCCAGCATTTT,CASSHQAGVRGRLFGNQPQHF,NA,TRBJ1-5,TRBV28,NA
TGTGCCAGTAAAAACAGGGCCGGGGAGCTGTTTTTT,CASKNRAGELFF,NA,TRBJ2-2,TRBV19,NA
TGTGCCACCAGCAGAGGGATCCCGGAGGCTAGCACAGATACGCAGTATTTT,CATSRGIPEASTDTQYF,NA,TRBJ2-3,TRBV15,NA
TGCGCCAGCAGGGGGACAGGGGGCACCGGGGAGCTGTTTTTT,CASRGTGGTGELFF,TRBD1,TRBJ2-2,TRBV5-1,NA
TGTGCCAGCAGTGAAGCGACGACATCCTATGGCTACACCTTC,CASSEATTSYGYTF,NA,TRBJ1-2,TRBV6-1,once
TGTGCCAGCAGTGACCTGGGAGAGAACACTGAAGCTTTCTTT,CASSDLGENTEAFF,NA,TRBJ1-1,TRBV28,NA
TGTGCCATCAGACGGGCCAGGGAAGGCGAGCAGTACTTC,CAIRRAREGEQYF,NA,TRBJ2-7,TRBV6-5,NA
TGTGCCAGCAGTTCAGGACTAGCGGGGACCTACGAGCAGTACTTC,CASSSGLAGTYEQYF,TRBD2,TRBJ2-7,TRBV6-1,NA
TGTGCCAACCAAATCCCGGGACAGGGCCCTTCTGGGGCCAACGTCCTGACTTTC,CANQIPGQGPSGANVLTF,TRBD1,TRBJ2-6,TRBV7-9,NA
TGTGCCAGCAGTTGGGCTAGCGGGAGCCAGGACAATGAGCAGTTCTTC,CASSWASGSQDNEQFF,TRBD2,TRBJ2-1,TRBV6-5,NA
TGTGCCAGCAGTTCGCGGAGTTCTGGAAACACCATATATTTT,CASSSRSSGNTIYF,NA,TRBJ1-3,TRBV7-2,NA
TGTGCCAGCAGGAGGGGGAGAGGAAACACCATATATTTT,CASRRGRGNTIYF,NA,TRBJ1-3,TRBV6-5,NA
TGCAGCGTTGTCCTAGCGGGTGGTGCAGATACGCAGTATTTT,CSVVLAGGADTQYF,TRBD2,TRBJ2-3,TRBV29-1,NA
TGTGCCATCAGCTTCTCTTTCACAGGTGGGGACACTGAAGCTTTCTTT,CAISFSFTGGDTEAFF,NA,TRBJ1-1,TRBV10-3,NA
TGTGCCAGCAGTTTAGGCAGGGACTCCTACGAGCAGTACTTC,CASSLGRDSYEQYF,NA,TRBJ2-7,TRBV27,NA
TGCGCCAGCAGCCCTCTGACAGGGTCTAGCACAGATACGCAGTATTTT,CASSPLTGSSTDTQYF,TRBD1,TRBJ2-3,TRBV5-1,NA
TGTGCCAGCAGCTCTGGAGGTTGGGGGGATGAAAAACTGTTTTTT,CASSSGGWGDEKLFF,NA,TRBJ1-4,TRBV7-2,NA
TGTGCCACCAGCAGGGGACAGGGAGACTACAATGAGCAGTTCTTC,CATSRGQGDYNEQFF,TRBD1,TRBJ2-1,TRBV15,NA
TGTGCCAGCTCACCCCTCCCTCTTCTTAGACAGGCACCTTTGGGTGAAAAACTGTTTTTT,CASSPLPLLRQAPLGEKLFF,NA,TRBJ1-4,TRBV18,NA
TGCGCCAGCAGCCAAGAGTCAGGGATCCTGTACTTC,CASSQESGILYF,NA,TRBJ2-7,TRBV4-1,NA
TGTGCCAGCAGCCCCACCCCCCCAGGCACCGGGGAGCTGTTTTTT,CASSPTPPGTGELFF,NA,TRBJ2-2,TRBV13,NA
TGTGCCAGCAGGCAGACAGGCGAGGATTCACCCCTCCACTTT,CASRQTGEDSPLHF,NA,TRBJ1-6,TRBV6-1,NA
TGCGCCAGCAGTGGGCAGGAGGAGGTGCAGTATTTT,CASSGQEEVQYF,NA,TRBJ2-3,TRBV10-1,NA
TGTGCCAGCAGGCCCGCTAGCGGGAGGCCGGAATCGTGGGAGCAGTACTTC,CASRPASGRPESWEQYF,TRBD2,TRBJ2-7,TRBV28,NA
TGTGCCAGCAGTTTGCTAGCGGGAGGGCAAGAGACCCAGTACTTC,CASSLLAGGQETQYF,TRBD2,TRBJ2-5,TRBV28,NA
TGCAGCGTTGACAGAGGGGGCAGCACAGATACGCAGTATTTT,CSVDRGGSTDTQYF,TRBD1,TRBJ2-3,TRBV29-1,NA
TGTGCCAGCAGTGACTCCCCGGGTAATGAGCAGTTCTTC,CASSDSPGNEQFF,NA,TRBJ2-1,TRBV6-4,NA